The 23 T cell receptor beta chains below were found in one sample sequenced in a study of T-cell memory formation after mild COVID-19. TCRdb reanalysed the 5' RACE reads using MiXCR and keeps one entry per CDR3 protein. The data contain hundreds of thousands of distinct CDR3 sequences, roughly 20% of them singletons. Sequencing used PBMCs or a T cell subset sorted from them (not recorded which). These receptors were obtained from an adult woman who had mild COVID-19 (a few samples of this study predate the infection). Cell type and time point are not known.

The rearrangement joins TRBV6-1 to TRBJ2-5; D perhaps matches TRBD2 (5 bases). The length of the CDR3 is 15 residues. Trimming removed 7 bases at V and 2 bases at J, with 17 bases between. Germline V gene data show CDR1 as MNHNS and CDR2 as SASEGT. The CDR3 nucleotides are TGTGCCAGCATCGGCCTAGGGCGGGTACAAGAGACCCAGTACTTC. Its translation: CASIGLGRVQETQYF.

This chain uses TRBV14 with TRBJ2-7; D may be TRBD1 or TRBD2 (5 bases each). CDR1 SGHDN and CDR2 FVKESK come from the germline V gene. Trimming took 4 bases from V and 6 from J, leaving 7 bases between them. The CDR3 has 11 amino acids. This CDR3 reads CASSPGTEQYF. In DNA, the CDR3 is TGTGCCAGCAGCCCCGGGACCGAGCAGTACTTC.

This clonotype showed up many times. The chain recombines TRBV5-1 with TRBJ1-2, with 9 bases fitting TRBD1. Germline assignment: CDR1 SGHRS and CDR2 YFSETQ. The CDR3 extends over 14 amino acids. V was pared by 5 bases and J by 3 bases, with 5 bases of the junction left unmatched. CDR3 sequence: CASSGQGFYYGYTF. In DNA form, the CDR3 reads TGCGCCAGCAGTGGACAGGGGTTTTACTATGGCTACACCTTC.

The table lists this clonotype with a few counts. The J gene is TRBJ1-1, the V gene TRBV27, with D perhaps TRBD1 (6 bases). The germline V gene encodes CDR1 MNHEY and CDR2 SMNVEV (reference sequence). This CDR3 has 14 residues. Trimming pared 3 bases from V and 3 bases from J, leaving 11 bases between. This chain's CDR3 is CASSFRGHYTEAFF. In DNA, the CDR3 is TGTGCCAGCAGTTTTAGGGGACACTACACTGAAGCTTTCTTT.

This clonotype was detected a few times. V usage is TRBV12-3 or TRBV12-4 and J usage is TRBJ2-7, with TRBD1 matching over 7 bases. CDR3 length equals 14 residues. J lost 0 bases, V lost 4 bases, and 3 bases had no gene match. CDR3 amino acids: CASSSDRISYEQYF. CDR3 DNA sequence: TGTGCCAGCAGTTCGGACAGGATCTCCTACGAGCAGTACTTC.

Relative to its sample, this clonotype is medium-sized. The genes are TRBV14 and TRBJ2-3; a possible D gene is TRBD2 (6 bases). The V and J ends lost 1 base and 6 bases respectively, with 14 bases between them. Per the germline V gene, CDR1 is SGHDN and CDR2 is FVKESK. The CDR3 length is 15 residues. The CDR3 DNA sequence: TGTGCCAGCAGCCAAGCGGGGGAGTGGGGTGATACGCAGTATTTT. As protein: CASSQAGEWGDTQYF.

This chain joins TRBV4-1 and TRBJ2-7; D is possibly TRBD2 (6 bases). CDR3 size: 14 residues. With 6 bases removed from V and 4 bases from J, the gap between germline ends came to 16 bases. Germline CDR1 and CDR2: MGHRA and YSYEKL. CDR3 sequence (DNA): TGCGCCAGCAGTCGGGAGTCTAGTTGGTACGAGCAGTACTTC. Its protein product is CASSRESSWYEQYF.

A word on this clonotype: This may arise from a read error, as a much more abundant clone is one base away. The chain uses TRBV7-2 and TRBJ1-2; TRBD1 is a possible D gene (5 bases). Per germline, CDR1 SGHTA and CDR2 FQGNSA. The CDR3 has 13 residues. The CDR3 DNA sequence: TGTGCCAGCAGCCAAGGACCGGAGAGGGGCTTCACCTTC. This sequence encodes CASSQGPERGFTF.

This clonotype was seen only a few times. CDR3 bases: TGTGCCAGCAGCGAAATTGGACAGCCATCCGCAGAGACCCAGTACTTC. This gives the protein CASSEIGQPSAETQYF. This rearrangement joins TRBV5-5 to TRBJ2-5, with D maybe TRBD1 (6 bases). Trimming shortened V by 4 bases and J by 4 bases, and 20 bases separated the two germline ends. The CDR3 has 16 amino acids. Germline V gene sequence: CDR1 SGHKS, CDR2 YYEKEE (reference sequence).

This clonotype appeared a few times. The chain couples TRBV9 to TRBJ1-4; D unresolved. V was clipped by 0 bases and J by 2 bases, with 8 bases between them. The CDR3 totals 15 residues. Germline V CDR1 and CDR2: SGDLS, YYNGEE. CDR3 loop: CASSVGTSTNEKLFF. The CDR3 DNA sequence: TGTGCCAGCAGCGTAGGGACTTCTACTAATGAAAAACTGTTTTTT.

The gene calls are TRBV7-9 and TRBJ2-1; the D gene is possibly TRBD1 (6 bases). Germline V gene sequence: CDR1 SEHNR, CDR2 FQNEAQ (reference sequence). The V end lost 2 bases, the J end lost 0 bases, and 11 bases lay between the germline ends. The CDR3 loop spans 16 amino acids. CDR3 coding DNA: TGTGCCAGCAGCTTACCCCAGGGGAGCTCCTACAATGAGCAGTTCTTC. It encodes CASSLPQGSSYNEQFF.

V and J are TRBV29-1 and TRBJ1-4; a weak D match, TRBD1 (6 bases). The CDR3 spans 13 residues. V was trimmed by 7 bases and J by 7 bases, leaving 16 bases between them. The germline gives CDR1 SQVTM, CDR2 ANQGSEA. The CDR3 reads CSGSSGVGEKLFF. CDR3 DNA: TGCAGCGGGTCGTCAGGGGTCGGTGAAAAACTGTTTTTT.

The chain couples TRBV7-6 to TRBJ2-7; the D gene is possibly TRBD1 (7 bases). From germline, CDR1 is SGHVS and CDR2 FNYEAQ. V shed 6 bases and J shed 8 bases, with 14 bases lying between them. This CDR3 has 12 residues. The CDR3 coding sequence is TGTGCCAGCAGTTCTCAGGGGGGCAAGCAGTACTTC. Translating it yields CASSSQGGKQYF.

CDR3 bases: TGTGCCAGCAGTGACTCGATTCTCAAGGGACAGGGTGTGGTGAACACTGAAGCTTTCTTT. Protein: CASSDSILKGQGVVNTEAFF. This sequence joins TRBV6-4 and TRBJ1-1; TRBD1 agrees at 9 bases. CDR3 size: 20 residues. The J segment lost 0 bases and the V segment lost 0 bases, leaving 14 bases of the junction unmatched. Per the germline V gene, CDR1 is MRHNA and CDR2 is SNTAGT.

This clonotype was observed many times. The CDR3 DNA is TGTGCCAGCAGCTTAGGCGGGGGGCCTGAAGCTTTCTTT. Translating it yields CASSLGGGPEAFF. The chain couples TRBV7-3 to TRBJ1-1; weak D call: TRBD1 (6 bases). The CDR3 consists of 13 residues. V lost 2 bases, J lost 6 bases, and 10 bases lay in between. The germline V gene encodes CDR1 SGHTA and CDR2 FQGTGA.

The chain uses TRBV7-2 and TRBJ1-6; the D is unclear. Germline V lookup: CDR1 SGHTA, CDR2 FQGNSA. This CDR3 is 16 amino acids long. The V end lost 0 bases, the J end lost 7 bases, and 13 bases lay between the germline ends. CDR3 sequence reads: CASSLAQPRTNSPLHF. CDR3 DNA: TGTGCCAGCAGCTTAGCGCAACCTCGTACAAATTCACCCCTCCACTTT. Together with reference TRBV7-2 and TRBJ1-6, the CDR3 gives the full variable domain: GAGVSQSPSNKVTEKGKDVELRCDPISGHTALYWYRQSLGQGLEFLIYFQGNSAPDKSGLPSDRFSAERTGGSVSTLTIQRTQQEDSAVYLCASSLAQPRTNSPLHFGNGTRLTVT.

This clonotype came up a few times. V gene TRBV5-1 combines with J gene TRBJ1-4; TRBD1 might be the D (5 bases). This CDR3 contains 15 residues. Trimming took off 2 bases at V and 7 bases at J, with 15 bases between the two ends. CDR1 SGHRS and CDR2 YFSETQ come from the germline V gene. The CDR3 loop reads CASSFAASRGEKLFF. The CDR3 DNA follows: TGCGCCAGCAGCTTCGCGGCCAGTAGGGGTGAAAAACTGTTTTTT.

This clonotype has only a few counts. The chain is built from TRBV7-9 and TRBJ2-1; D is perhaps TRBD1 or TRBD2 (6 bases each). Trimming shortened V by 2 bases and J by 7 bases, and 15 bases separated the two germline ends. CDR1 is SEHNR and CDR2 is FQNEAQ in the germline V gene (reference sequence). This CDR3 spans 15 amino acids. The DNA of the CDR3 is TGTGCCAGCAGCTTAATCGGGGGCTTCTCTAATGAGCAGTTCTTC. Its protein is CASSLIGGFSNEQFF.

This clonotype was picked up a small number of times. V is TRBV10-3 and J is TRBJ1-1; TRBD1 aligns across 7 bases. The germline CDR1 and CDR2 sequences are ENHRY and SYGVKD. The CDR3 is made up of 14 amino acids. The junction had 4 bases not matched to a gene; V was cut back by 5 bases and J by 1 base. Here the CDR3 reads CAISPTGPNTEAFF. CDR3 sequence (DNA): TGTGCCATCAGTCCGACAGGGCCGAACACTGAAGCTTTCTTT.

This clonotype was seen a handful of times. J is TRBJ1-6 and V is TRBV4-2; D gene uncertain. Trimming shortened V by 2 bases and J by 7 bases, and 12 bases separated the two germline ends. The CDR3 consists of 15 residues. CDR1 and CDR2 from the germline V gene are LGHNA and YNFKEQ. The CDR3 coding sequence is TGTGCCAGCAGCCAATCATACGCGTCAAATTCACCCCTCCACTTT. It is translated as CASSQSYASNSPLHF.

This clonotype was picked up a small number of times. The chain joins TRBV29-1 to TRBJ2-6; D perhaps matches TRBD1 (5 bases). V was trimmed by 6 bases and J by 2 bases, leaving 8 bases between them. The germline gives CDR1 SQVTM, CDR2 ANQGSEA. There are 13 residues in the CDR3. CDR3 protein: CSVQVPGANVLTF. The CDR3 DNA is TGCAGCGTACAGGTGCCTGGGGCCAACGTCCTGACTTTC.

This clonotype has a handful of counts. The genes are TRBV5-5 and TRBJ2-3; possible D gene TRBD2, 6 bases. V gave up 0 bases and J gave up 1 base, with 18 bases separating them. The CDR3 is 18 amino acids. CDR1 and CDR2 (germline): SGHKS, YYEKEE (reference sequence). The CDR3 nucleotides are TGTGCCAGCAGCTTGGAGGGGAAGGGACTTTTAGGCACAGATACGCAGTATTTT. This codes for CASSLEGKGLLGTDTQYF.

J is TRBJ2-7 and V is TRBV28; TRBD1 matches 9 bases. CDR3 length: 15 residues. Germline-derived CDR1 and CDR2 are MDHEN and SYDVKM. V lost 7 bases and J lost 3; bases outside the gene matches: 10. This CDR3 is CASKLQGAIFYEQYF. CDR3 nucleotide sequence: TGTGCCAGCAAACTACAGGGGGCGATATTCTACGAGCAGTACTTC.